Presented here are 25 T cell receptor beta chains from one specimen sequenced in a study of EBV T-cell therapy then PD-1 blockade in nasopharyngeal carcinoma. These TCRs are of unknown antigen specificity. Treatment of the sample: AdE1-LMPpoly-expanded autologous EBV-specific T-cell therapy followed by anti-PD-1 nivolumab. Sequencing was performed with immunoSEQ multiplex PCR; in TCRdb, only in-frame clones are kept and a portion is missing. The sample has fewer than 20,000 clones, over 80% seen once. Source: CD8+ T cells from blood, taken at day 0 from a patient whose treatment included autologous EBV-specific T cells and nivolumab. The receptor set was obtained from a man aged 35-49 years with nasopharyngeal carcinoma.

A single count supports this clone. The V call is TRBV24-1, the J call TRBJ2-2; no clear D. This CDR3 has 13 residues. CDR1 is KGHDR and CDR2 is SFDVKD in the germline V gene. V was cut by 7 bases and J by 0 bases, with 5 bases left in between. The CDR3 DNA reads as TGTGCCACCAGCGGCCCGAACACCGGGGAGCTGTTTTTT. Protein sequence: CATSGPNTGELFF.

V and J are TRBV9 and TRBJ2-5; D gene unclear. V lost 0 bases to trimming and J lost 5 bases, with 11 bases between them. The length of the CDR3 is 14 residues. Per the germline V gene, CDR1 is SGDLS and CDR2 is YYNGEE. The CDR3 sequence: CASSVGGRKETQYF. CDR3 nucleotide sequence: TGTGCCAGCAGCGTAGGTGGTAGGAAGGAGACCCAGTACTTC.

The chain carries TRBV6-5 and TRBJ2-1; TRBD2 agrees at 8 bases. Germline trimming cut 0 bases from V and 9 bases from J; bases unmatched to any gene: 4. This CDR3 has 14 residues. CDR1 is MNHEY and CDR2 is SVGAGI in the germline V gene. CDR3 in amino acids: CASSYSSGGSEQFF. CDR3 sequence (DNA): TGTGCCAGCAGTTACTCTTCGGGGGGGAGTGAGCAGTTCTTC.

The chain is built from TRBV19 and TRBJ1-6; D uncertain. The ends were cut back, 1 base at V and 7 bases at J, with 5 bases in the middle. Germline lookup yields CDR1 LNHDA and CDR2 SQIVND (reference sequence). This CDR3 is 13 amino acids long. This CDR3 is CASSIGLNSPLHF. The CDR3 DNA is TGTGCCAGTAGTATAGGTCTAAATTCACCCCTCCACTTT.

This rearrangement joins TRBV19 to TRBJ2-1; no definite D call. This CDR3 comprises 14 residues. Germline loops: CDR1 LNHDA, CDR2 SQIVND (reference sequence). V lost 5 bases to trimming and J lost 4 bases, with 12 bases between them. The CDR3 nucleotides are TGTGCCAGTAGTCCGACACCTCTGTACAATGAGCAGTTCTTC. It codes for CASSPTPLYNEQFF.

This chain connects TRBV7-9 to TRBJ2-1, with TRBD2 identical over 9 bases. Germline trimming cut 1 base from V and 8 bases from J; bases unmatched to any gene: 12. From germline, CDR1 is SEHNR and CDR2 FQNEAQ (reference sequence). CDR3 length equals 17 residues. The CDR3 DNA sequence: TGTGCCAGCAGCTTAGATGACAGGACTAGCGTCCTTGATGAGCAGTTCTTC. It yields the protein CASSLDDRTSVLDEQFF.

V usage is TRBV27 and J usage is TRBJ1-6; D is perhaps TRBD1 (5 bases). Germline V gives CDR1 MNHEY, CDR2 SMNVEV (reference sequence). This CDR3 contains 14 residues. Between the trimmed V and J ends, which lost 6 bases and 9 bases, there was a span of 15 bases. In DNA, the CDR3 is TGTGCCAGCAGCTATTTGGGGCGCGGTTCACCCCTCCACTTT. This codes for CASSYLGRGSPLHF.

Of note for this clone: Other DNA sequences from this sample encode an identical CDR3 as well. CDR3 protein: CASRGVTGIFTGELFF. In nucleotides, the CDR3 is TGTGCCAGCAGGGGCGTTACAGGGATCTTCACCGGGGAGCTGTTTTTT. The chain couples TRBV5-5 to TRBJ2-2, with D tentatively TRBD1 (6 bases). Trimming pared 5 bases from V and 4 bases from J, leaving 18 bases between. Germline assignment: CDR1 SGHKS and CDR2 YYEKEE (reference sequence). This CDR3 is built from 16 residues.

This clone was detected only a few times. The chain carries TRBV4-3 and TRBJ2-2, with unresolved D. The CDR3 is 16 amino acids. V lost 0 bases and J 0 bases, leaving 8 bases between the germline ends. The germline CDR1 and CDR2 sequences are LGHNA and YSLEER. The CDR3 protein is CASSQDPDANTGELFF. The CDR3 nucleotides read TGCGCCAGCAGCCAAGACCCGGACGCGAACACCGGGGAGCTGTTTTTT.

CDR3 DNA: TGCGCCAGCAGCCCTGGGGGACTAGCGGGACCCTCCTACGAGCAGTACTTC. Translating gives CASSPGGLAGPSYEQYF. V and J are TRBV4-1 and TRBJ2-7, with 13 bases identical to TRBD2. This CDR3 comprises 17 residues. The V segment lost 4 bases and the J segment 0 bases; nucleotides outside the gene matches: 6. Germline assignment: CDR1 MGHRA and CDR2 YSYEKL.

This CDR3 reads CASSTRSHSGELFF. DNA for the CDR3: TGTGCCAGCAGTACCCGGTCCCATTCTGGGGAGCTGTTTTTT. This sequence joins TRBV6-5 and TRBJ2-2; D unresolved. Germline lookup yields CDR1 MNHEY and CDR2 SVGAGI. The V end was cut by 5 bases, the J end by 8 bases, with 15 bases between. The CDR3 is made up of 14 amino acids.

This rearrangement joins TRBV4-1 to TRBJ2-5; D might be TRBD2 (6 bases). The CDR3 spans 16 residues. Germline lookup yields CDR1 MGHRA and CDR2 YSYEKL. The V gene lost 4 bases and the J gene lost 2 bases, with 17 bases spanning the gap. CDR3 in amino acids: CASSPSWAGLQETQYF. The DNA of the CDR3 is TGCGCCAGCAGCCCCTCGTGGGCGGGGCTGCAAGAGACCCAGTACTTC.

V and J are TRBV30 and TRBJ2-3; a possible D gene is TRBD1 (7 bases). This CDR3 comprises 16 residues. V was clipped by 0 bases and J by 6 bases, with 19 bases between them. The germline CDR1 and CDR2 sequences are GTSNPN and SVGIG (reference sequence). The CDR3 spells CAWSVLGGGVMDTQYF. The CDR3 DNA follows: TGTGCCTGGAGTGTACTAGGAGGGGGCGTAATGGATACGCAGTATTTT.

The V gene is TRBV4-3, the J gene TRBJ1-3, with 7 bases aligning to TRBD1. The CDR3 totals 16 residues. V lost 1 base and J lost 3; bases outside the gene matches: 6. Germline assignment: CDR1 LGHNA and CDR2 YSLEER. The CDR3 loop reads CASSQGSNRGGNTIYF. The CDR3 nucleotides read TGCGCCAGCAGCCAAGGATCCAACAGGGGTGGAAACACCATATATTTT.

This chain joins TRBV11-3 and TRBJ1-5; 8 bases line up with TRBD1. Trimming at V came to 3 bases and at J to 3 bases, leaving 4 bases not matched to a gene. The V gene's germline CDR1 is SGHNT and CDR2 YENEEA. The CDR3 extends over 15 amino acids. This CDR3 reads CASSFRDRLNQPQHF. The CDR3 DNA is TGTGCCAGCAGCTTTCGGGACAGGCTCAATCAGCCCCAGCATTTT.

The V and J genes are TRBV3-1 (or the pseudogene TRBV3-2) and TRBJ1-5, with a weak D call TRBD1 (5 bases). Germline V lookup: CDR1 LGHDT, CDR2 YNNKEL (reference sequence). The CDR3 is 13 residues long. Between the trimmed V and J ends, which lost 4 bases and 6 bases, there was a span of 10 bases. The CDR3 loop is CASSLQGSQPQHF. Written as DNA, the CDR3 is TGTGCCAGCAGCCTGCAGGGAAGTCAGCCCCAGCATTTT.

This chain connects TRBV19 to TRBJ1-1; no definite D call. Germline V lookup: CDR1 LNHDA, CDR2 SQIVND (reference sequence). The CDR3 is 13 residues long. Trimming removed 3 bases at V and 2 bases at J, with 7 bases between. In DNA, the CDR3 is TGTGCCAGTAGTATTACCCTAAACACTGAAGCTTTCTTT. Its protein product is CASSITLNTEAFF.

The chain combines TRBV27 with TRBJ2-7; TRBD1 matches 10 bases. The CDR3 totals 15 residues. The V segment lost 5 bases and the J segment 5 bases; nucleotides outside the gene matches: 9. The V gene's germline CDR1 is MNHEY and CDR2 SMNVEV (reference sequence). CDR3 DNA sequence: TGTGCCAGCAGTCCGACCGGGACAGGGGACGACGAGCAGTACTTC. It specifies CASSPTGTGDDEQYF.

This chain connects TRBV9 to TRBJ2-7; no firm D call. V dropped 4 bases and J dropped 4 bases, with 6 bases sitting between them. The germline gives CDR1 SGDLS, CDR2 YYNGEE. The CDR3 runs 11 residues. CDR3 bases: TGTGCCAGCAGCCCCTCTTACGAGCAGTACTTC. Protein sequence: CASSPSYEQYF. The variable domain in full, completed from reference TRBV9 and TRBJ2-7, reads DSGVTQTPKHLITATGQRVTLRCSPRSGDLSVYWYQQSLDQGLQFLIQYYNGEERAKGNILERFSAQQFPDLHSELNLSSLELGDSALYFCASSPSYEQYFGPGTRLTVT.

The rearrangement joins TRBV4-1 to TRBJ2-1; weak D call: TRBD1 (6 bases). The CDR3 contains 13 residues. The ends were cut back, 1 base at V and 8 bases at J, with 9 bases in the middle. Germline V gives CDR1 MGHRA, CDR2 YSYEKL. The CDR3 region has the DNA TGCGCCAGCAGCCAAGCTCCAGGGGATGAGCAGTTCTTC. It encodes CASSQAPGDEQFF.

The chain links TRBV3-1 (or the pseudogene TRBV3-2) to TRBJ2-3; 8 nucleotides agree with TRBD2. The CDR3 is made up of 14 amino acids. Germline CDR1 LGHDT, CDR2 YNNKEL (reference sequence). V gave up 4 bases and J gave up 6 bases; unmatched junction bases: 6. CDR3 coding DNA: TGTGCCAGCAGCCCGGGGGGGCCGGCGGATACGCAGTATTTT. Translating gives CASSPGGPADTQYF.

The V call is TRBV12-5, the J call TRBJ1-1; perhaps TRBD1 as D (6 bases). CDR3 length equals 15 residues. Germline-derived CDR1 and CDR2 are LGHNT and FRNRAP. V was clipped by 2 bases and J by 2 bases, with 12 bases between them. The CDR3 loop is CASGLLGTPNTEAFF. The CDR3, as DNA: TGTGCTAGTGGTTTGCTCGGGACACCAAACACTGAAGCTTTCTTT.

The V gene is TRBV9, the J gene TRBJ1-5, with 7 nucleotides matching TRBD1. CDR3 length: 15 amino acids. From germline, CDR1 is SGDLS and CDR2 YYNGEE. The trim removed 3 bases at V and 7 bases at J, leaving 10 bases unmatched. CDR3 residues: CASSGETGFSQPQHF. CDR3 bases: TGTGCCAGCAGCGGAGAGACAGGGTTCTCGCAGCCCCAGCATTTT. Using reference TRBV9 and TRBJ1-5 for the parts outside the CDR3, the full variable domain is DSGVTQTPKHLITATGQRVTLRCSPRSGDLSVYWYQQSLDQGLQFLIQYYNGEERAKGNILERFSAQQFPDLHSELNLSSLELGDSALYFCASSGETGFSQPQHFGDGTRLSIL.

The chain recombines TRBV11-1 with TRBJ2-7; D is perhaps TRBD1 (6 bases). CDR3 size: 12 residues. The ends were cut back, 5 bases at V and 5 bases at J, with 10 bases in the middle. Germline CDR1 SGHAT, CDR2 FQDESV (reference sequence). This CDR3 is CASSDTGHEQYF. CDR3 bases: TGTGCCAGCAGCGACACAGGGCACGAGCAGTACTTC.

V is TRBV5-4 and J is TRBJ1-1, with 8 positions matching TRBD1. The CDR3 consists of 18 residues. The junction had 14 bases not matched to a gene; V was cut back by 4 bases and J by 0 bases. Germline V gene data show CDR1 as SGHNT and CDR2 as YYREEE (reference sequence). In DNA, the CDR3 is TGTGCCAGCAGCGCCCCGGAGCCGGGACAGGAATTGAACACTGAAGCTTTCTTT. Amino acid sequence: CASSAPEPGQELNTEAFF.